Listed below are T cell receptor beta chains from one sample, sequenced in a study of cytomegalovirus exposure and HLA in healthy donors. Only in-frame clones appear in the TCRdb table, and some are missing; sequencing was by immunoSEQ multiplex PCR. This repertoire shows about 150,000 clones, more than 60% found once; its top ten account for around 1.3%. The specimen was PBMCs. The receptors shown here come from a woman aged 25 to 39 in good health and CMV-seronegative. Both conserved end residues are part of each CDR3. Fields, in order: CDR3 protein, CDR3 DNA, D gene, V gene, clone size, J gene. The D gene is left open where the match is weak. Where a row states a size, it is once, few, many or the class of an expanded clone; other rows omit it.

CASSLEQGAYGYTF | TGTGCCAGCAGCTTAGAACAGGGGGCCTATGGCTACACCTTC | TRBD1 | TRBV7-8 | few | TRBJ1-2
CASSPRTPGGWAEAFF | TGTGCCAGCAGCCCTAGGACCCCAGGGGGTTGGGCTGAAGCTTTCTTT | TRBD1 | TRBV7-2 | - | TRBJ1-1
CASSQDRDIGGYTF | TGTGCCAGCAGTCAGGACCGGGACATCGGTGGCTACACCTTC | - | TRBV2 | - | TRBJ1-2
CASSLSRLITEAFF | TGTGCCAGCAGCTTAAGCCGACTGATCACTGAAGCTTTCTTT | - | TRBV7-8 | - | TRBJ1-1
CASSQDGGTGFQQYF | TGTGCCAGCAGCCAAGATGGCGGGACAGGGTTTCAGCAGTACTTC | TRBD1 | TRBV14 | - | TRBJ2-7
CASSVGTSGGNTDTQYF | TGTGCCAGCAGTGTGGGGACTAGCGGGGGAAACACAGATACGCAGTATTTT | TRBD2 | TRBV27 | - | TRBJ2-3
CASSLGTPGPEAFF | TGTGCCAGCTCCCTCGGGACTCCAGGCCCTGAAGCTTTCTTT | - | TRBV25-1 | - | TRBJ1-1
CASTGTGANTGELFF | TGTGCCAGCACCGGGACAGGGGCGAACACCGGGGAGCTGTTTTTT | TRBD1 | TRBV18 | few | TRBJ2-2
CASSLNARGYNEQFF | TGTGCCAGCAGCTTAAACGCCAGGGGTTACAATGAGCAGTTCTTC | - | TRBV7-3 | - | TRBJ2-1
CASSFGGQPYGYTF | TGTGCCAGCAGTTTTGGGGGACAGCCCTATGGCTACACCTTC | TRBD1 | TRBV27 | - | TRBJ1-2
CASGDRPRTGEKLFF | TGTGCCAGTGGAGACAGACCCCGAACGGGTGAAAAACTGTTTTTT | - | TRBV19 | - | TRBJ1-4
CASTPGGSSTDTQYF | TGTGCCAGCACGCCGGGCGGGAGTAGCACAGATACGCAGTATTTT | TRBD2 | TRBV14 | - | TRBJ2-3
CASSPRPTSKETQYF | TGCGCCAGCAGCCCACGCCCGACTAGTAAAGAGACCCAGTACTTC | - | TRBV5-1 | - | TRBJ2-5
CASSIQGGNQPQHF | TGTGCCAGCAGTATACAGGGAGGCAATCAGCCCCAGCATTTT | - | TRBV7-9 | - | TRBJ1-5
CASSDADVPRGTEAFF | TGTGCCAGCAGTGATGCGGACGTTCCTAGGGGGACTGAAGCTTTCTTT | - | TRBV6-1 | - | TRBJ1-1
CASSPPHGTRYEQYF | TGTGCCAGCAGTCCCCCCCACGGGACTCGCTACGAGCAGTACTTC | - | TRBV28 | few | TRBJ2-7
CASSLRTGGLLGYTF | TGTGCCAGCAGCTTGCGGACAGGGGGCTTGCTTGGCTACACCTTC | TRBD1 | TRBV5-6 | - | TRBJ1-2
CASRSGAGGAKEQYF | TGTGCCAGTAGGAGTGGGGCAGGGGGCGCGAAGGAGCAGTACTTC | TRBD1 | TRBV19 | - | TRBJ2-7
CASSQDPGRNDNQPQHF | TGCGCCAGCAGCCAAGATCCAGGTCGGAATGATAATCAGCCCCAGCATTTT | - | TRBV4-1 | - | TRBJ1-5
CASSPTGVEGNTIYF | TGTGCCAGCTCACCGACAGGGGTGGAAGGAAACACCATATATTTT | TRBD1 | TRBV18 | - | TRBJ1-3
CAIRQDSYNEQFF | TGTGCTATACGACAGGACTCCTACAATGAGCAGTTCTTC | - | TRBV12-5 | - | TRBJ2-1
CASSLNSLQYNEQFF | TGTGCCAGCAGCTTAAATTCGCTACAGTACAATGAGCAGTTCTTC | - | TRBV7-3 | - | TRBJ2-1
CASTRTGGTEAFF | TGCGCCAGCACCCGGACAGGGGGGACTGAAGCTTTCTTT | TRBD1 | TRBV4-1 | - | TRBJ1-1
CASSDSGTAHPLNTEAFF | TGTGCCAGCAGTGACTCGGGGACAGCGCACCCCCTGAACACTGAAGCTTTCTTT | TRBD1 | TRBV6-4 | - | TRBJ1-1
CASSPSIDSSGNTIYF | TGTGCCAGCAGTCCCTCCATCGACAGTTCTGGAAACACCATATATTTT | - | TRBV27 | - | TRBJ1-3
CASSLPHSGGANTGELFF | TGCGCCAGCAGCCTCCCTCATAGCGGGGGGGCCAACACCGGGGAGCTGTTTTTT | TRBD2 | TRBV4-1 | - | TRBJ2-2
CASSPPGQPYEQYF | TGTGCCAGCAGCCCTCCTGGACAGCCCTACGAGCAGTACTTC | - | TRBV7-9 | - | TRBJ2-7
CASSPGLYNEQFF | TGTGCCAGCAGCCCGGGACTCTACAATGAGCAGTTCTTC | - | TRBV11-2 | few | TRBJ2-1
CAISGRTSGGPRISTDTQYF | TGTGCCATCAGTGGGAGGACTAGCGGGGGCCCCCGCATTAGCACAGATACGCAGTATTTT | TRBD2 | TRBV10-3 | - | TRBJ2-3
CAISEPRDTYSGNTIYF | TGTGCCATCAGTGAGCCGAGGGACACCTACTCTGGAAACACCATATATTTT | - | TRBV10-3 | few | TRBJ1-3
CASSWTGSGANVLTF | TGTGCCAGCAGCTGGACAGGTTCTGGGGCCAACGTCCTGACTTTC | TRBD1 | TRBV5-5 | once | TRBJ2-6
CASSLSGDSNQPQHF | TGTGCCAGCAGTTTGTCAGGGGATAGCAATCAGCCCCAGCATTTT | - | TRBV27 | - | TRBJ1-5
CASSQVGQGTAGELFF | TGCGCCAGCAGCCAAGTAGGGCAGGGGACGGCCGGGGAGCTGTTTTTT | - | TRBV4-1 | - | TRBJ2-2
CASSARRGGQPQHF | TGTGCCAGCAGCGCCAGGAGGGGCGGTCAGCCCCAGCATTTT | - | TRBV6-5 | once | TRBJ1-5
CASSSNLGTEIYEQYF | TGTGCCAGCAGTTCCAACCTCGGGACAGAGATCTACGAGCAGTACTTC | TRBD1 | TRBV6-6 | once | TRBJ2-7
CASRVQVNTGELFF | TGTGCCAGCAGAGTTCAGGTGAACACCGGGGAGCTGTTTTTT | - | TRBV6-5 | - | TRBJ2-2
CSVGYGGADTQYF | TGCAGCGTTGGATACGGGGGAGCAGATACGCAGTATTTT | - | TRBV29-1 | - | TRBJ2-3
CASGPQLAGPYEQYF | TGTGCCAGCGGGCCCCAACTAGCGGGGCCCTACGAGCAGTACTTC | TRBD2 | TRBV2 | few | TRBJ2-7
CAISVNRDLNEKLFF | TGTGCCATCAGTGTAAACAGGGACCTTAATGAAAAACTGTTTTTT | - | TRBV10-3 | - | TRBJ1-4
CASSRLAADTQYF | TGCGCCAGCAGCCGGCTAGCAGCAGATACGCAGTATTTT | - | TRBV4-1 | once | TRBJ2-3
CASTSWGSWAFF | TGTGCCAGCACCTCATGGGGCAGTTGGGCTTTCTTT | - | TRBV2 | - | TRBJ1-1
CASSFDTYTGELFF | TGTGCCAGCAGTTTCGACACGTACACCGGGGAGCTGTTTTTT | - | TRBV27 | - | TRBJ2-2
CASSYSRVDRGSEQYF | TGTGCCAGCAGTTACTCGAGAGTTGACAGGGGGTCCGAGCAGTACTTC | TRBD1 | TRBV6-5 | - | TRBJ2-7
CASSPKGSAGDYYNEQFF | TGTGCCAGCTCCCCCAAGGGGTCGGCGGGGGACTACTACAATGAGCAGTTCTTC | TRBD2 | TRBV18 | - | TRBJ2-1
CAWISSGKLRNTIYF | TGTGCCTGGATTTCGTCGGGAAAGTTGCGAAACACCATATATTTT | - | TRBV30 | - | TRBJ1-3
CASSRQGGGTDTQYF | TGCGCCAGCAGCCGACAGGGCGGAGGCACAGATACGCAGTATTTT | TRBD1 | TRBV4-1 | - | TRBJ2-3
CASSPQRGTAYSNQPQHF | TGTGCCAGTAGCCCCCAGCGAGGGACAGCGTATAGCAATCAGCCCCAGCATTTT | TRBD1 | TRBV19 | - | TRBJ1-5
CASTDRGDQPQHF | TGTGCCAGTACGGACAGGGGTGATCAGCCCCAGCATTTT | TRBD1 | TRBV19 | - | TRBJ1-5